This T cell receptor beta chain was observed in a study of CXCR3-negative and CXCR3-positive naive CD8 T cells. As for the study in general: For each library, about 1.5 +/- 0.3 million TRB reads were obtained, about 140 million in total.

5' RACE with UMI labels generated the TRB cDNA libraries. TCRdb reanalyzed the 5' RACE reads and collapses them to one entry per CDR3 protein, without DNA. The sample includes some 150,000 distinct CDR3 sequences. A remark on this clonotype: The target antigen is unknown.

Germline V gene lookup returns CDR1 SEHNR and CDR2 FQNEAQ (reference sequence). CDR3 length: 15 residues. CD45RO-CCR7+CD27+CD95- was the phenotype of naive CD8+ T cells. Findings and limits, study-wide: Diversity was high in both naive subsets and much lower in memory cells. TRB CDR3 hydrophobicity was greater in CXCR3-positive naive cells than in CXCR3-negative naive cells.

The chain recombines TRBV7-9 with TRBJ2-1; no DNA is available, so the TRBD2 call from TCRdb remains unchecked. This sequence originates from a human donor in good health. Some clones in this sample may be carry-over from other donors' samples. The sequencing input was naive CXCR3+ CD8+ T cells from blood. Subset noted: CD45RO-CCR7+CD27+CD95- naive CD8+ T cells expressing CXCR3 (TNR3+). CDR3 loop: CASSGIAGYYNEQFF.